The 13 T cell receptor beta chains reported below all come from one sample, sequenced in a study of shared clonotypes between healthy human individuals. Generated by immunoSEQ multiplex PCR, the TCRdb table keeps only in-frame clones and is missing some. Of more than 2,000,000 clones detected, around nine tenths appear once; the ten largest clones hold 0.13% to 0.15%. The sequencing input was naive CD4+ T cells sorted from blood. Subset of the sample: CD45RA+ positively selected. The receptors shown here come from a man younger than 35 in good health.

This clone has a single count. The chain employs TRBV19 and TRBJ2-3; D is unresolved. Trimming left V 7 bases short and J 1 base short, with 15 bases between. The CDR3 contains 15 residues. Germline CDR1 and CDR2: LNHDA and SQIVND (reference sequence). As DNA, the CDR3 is TGTGCCAGTAAACTGGGTGGGGTGGGCACAGATACGCAGTATTTT. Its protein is CASKLGGVGTDTQYF.

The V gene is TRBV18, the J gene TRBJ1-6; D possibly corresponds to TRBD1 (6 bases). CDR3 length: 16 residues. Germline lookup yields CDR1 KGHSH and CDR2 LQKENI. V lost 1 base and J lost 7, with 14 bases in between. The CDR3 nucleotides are TGTGCCAGCTCACCACTTCGGGGGCGCACCAATTCACCCCTCCACTTT. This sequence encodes CASSPLRGRTNSPLHF.

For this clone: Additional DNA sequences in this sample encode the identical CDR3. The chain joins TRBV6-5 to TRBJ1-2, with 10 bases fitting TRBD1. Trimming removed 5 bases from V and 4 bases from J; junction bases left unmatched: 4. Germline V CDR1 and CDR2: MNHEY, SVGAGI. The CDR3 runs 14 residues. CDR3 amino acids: CASSRTGGSYGYTF. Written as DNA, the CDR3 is TGTGCCAGCAGTCGGACAGGGGGGTCCTATGGCTACACCTTC.

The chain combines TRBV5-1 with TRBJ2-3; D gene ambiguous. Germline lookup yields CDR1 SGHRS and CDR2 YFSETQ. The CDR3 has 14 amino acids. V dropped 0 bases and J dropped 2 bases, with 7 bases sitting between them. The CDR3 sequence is CASSLVAPTDTQYF. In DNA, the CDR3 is TGCGCCAGCAGCTTGGTTGCCCCCACAGATACGCAGTATTTT.

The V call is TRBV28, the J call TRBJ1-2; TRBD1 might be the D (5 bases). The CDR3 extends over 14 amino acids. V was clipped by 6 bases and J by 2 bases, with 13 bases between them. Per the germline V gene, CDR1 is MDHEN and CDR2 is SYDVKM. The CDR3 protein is CASRSSSGNYGYTF. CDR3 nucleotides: TGTGCCAGCAGATCAAGTTCAGGGAACTATGGCTACACCTTC.

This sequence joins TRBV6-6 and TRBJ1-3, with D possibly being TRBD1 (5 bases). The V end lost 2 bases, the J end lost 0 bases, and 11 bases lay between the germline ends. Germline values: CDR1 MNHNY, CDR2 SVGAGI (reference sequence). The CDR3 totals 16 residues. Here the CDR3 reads CASSYPTDTSGNTIYF. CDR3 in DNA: TGTGCCAGCAGTTACCCCACGGACACCTCTGGAAACACCATATATTTT.

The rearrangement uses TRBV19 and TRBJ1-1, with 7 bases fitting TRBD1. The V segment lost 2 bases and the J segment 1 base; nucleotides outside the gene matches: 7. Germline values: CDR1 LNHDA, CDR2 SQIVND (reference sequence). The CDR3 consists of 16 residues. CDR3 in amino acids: CASSIKMGQKNTEAFF. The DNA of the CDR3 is TGTGCCAGTAGTATAAAAATGGGACAGAAGAACACTGAAGCTTTCTTT.

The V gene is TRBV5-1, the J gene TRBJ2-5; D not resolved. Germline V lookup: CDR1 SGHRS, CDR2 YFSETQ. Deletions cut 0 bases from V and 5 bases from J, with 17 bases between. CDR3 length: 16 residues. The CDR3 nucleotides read TGCGCCAGCAGCTTGGCCGTAAACCCCGGCACGGAGACCCAGTACTTC. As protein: CASSLAVNPGTETQYF.

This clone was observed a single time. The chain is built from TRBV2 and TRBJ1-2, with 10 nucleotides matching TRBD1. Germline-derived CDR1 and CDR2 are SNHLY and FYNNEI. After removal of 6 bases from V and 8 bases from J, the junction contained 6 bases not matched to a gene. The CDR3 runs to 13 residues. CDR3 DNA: TGTGCCAGCAGACCCGGGACAGGGGCCGGCTACACCTTC. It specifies CASRPGTGAGYTF.

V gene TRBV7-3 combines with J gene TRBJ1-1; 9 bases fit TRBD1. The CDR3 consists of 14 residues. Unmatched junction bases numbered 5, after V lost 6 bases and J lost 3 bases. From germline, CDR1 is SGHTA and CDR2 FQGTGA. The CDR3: CASSRTGAHTEAFF. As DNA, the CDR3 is TGTGCCAGCAGTCGGACAGGGGCCCACACTGAAGCTTTCTTT. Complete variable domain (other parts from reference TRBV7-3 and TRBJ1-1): GAGVSQTPSNKVTEKGKYVELRCDPISGHTALYWYRQSLGQGPEFLIYFQGTGAADDSGLPNDRFFAVRPEGSVSTLKIQRTERGDSAVYLCASSRTGAHTEAFFGQGTRLTVV.

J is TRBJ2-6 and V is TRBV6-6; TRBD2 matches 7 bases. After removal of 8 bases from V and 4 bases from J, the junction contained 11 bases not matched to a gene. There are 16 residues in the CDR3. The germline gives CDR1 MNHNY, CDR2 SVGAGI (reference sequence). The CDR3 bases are TGTGCCAGCGAAGGGAGGGACGACAGAGGGGCCAACGTCCTGACTTTC. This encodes CASEGRDDRGANVLTF.

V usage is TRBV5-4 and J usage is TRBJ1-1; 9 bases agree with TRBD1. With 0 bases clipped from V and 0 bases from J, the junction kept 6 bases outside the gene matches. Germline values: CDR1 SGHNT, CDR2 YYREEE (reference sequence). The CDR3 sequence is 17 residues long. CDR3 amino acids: CASSLAGTGTLNTEAFF. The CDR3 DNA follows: TGTGCCAGCAGCTTGGCCGGGACAGGGACCCTGAACACTGAAGCTTTCTTT.

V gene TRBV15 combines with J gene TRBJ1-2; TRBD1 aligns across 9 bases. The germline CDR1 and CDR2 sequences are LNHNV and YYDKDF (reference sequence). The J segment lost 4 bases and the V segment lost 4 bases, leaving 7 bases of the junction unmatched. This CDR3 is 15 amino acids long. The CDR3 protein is CATSKAGTGSYGYTF. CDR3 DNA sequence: TGTGCCACCAGCAAAGCCGGGACAGGGAGCTATGGCTACACCTTC.